This T cell receptor (beta chain) was recorded in a study of spatial heterogeneity in lung cancer. Study-level information: About two years after resection was the median timing of the follow-up PBMC samples, which were sequenced when available. Mean representation of each unique TCR and UMI combination in the raw reads exceeded ten occurrences. General study results and limits: The study found ubiquitous expanded tumor TCRs in blood more at resection than follow-up.

V was trimmed by 2 bases and J by 2 bases, leaving 13 bases between them. The V gene's germline CDR1 is SGHTA and CDR2 FQGNSA. The length of the CDR3 is 16 residues. Remarks on this clonotype: What it recognizes is unknown.

Indicated time point: blood at routine non-recurrence follow-up after resection. Without sorting, whole RNA was sequenced from tumor, nontumor lung or frozen PBMC. TCRdb used MiXCR to reprocess the 5' RACE reads, holding one entry per CDR3 protein. The sample shows around 47,000 distinct CDR3 sequences, 7.4% of them seen only once. The receptor's source is a female donor with early-stage non-small cell lung cancer. The gene calls are TRBV7-2 and TRBJ1-3, with TRBD1 as a possible D gene (5 bases). The source material was PBMCs, sampled at follow-up. The CDR3 DNA sequence: TGTGCCAGCAGCTTACATCCTGGGGGGGCTGGAAACACCATATATTTT. This codes for CASSLHPGGAGNTIYF.